This T cell receptor beta chain appears in the sequencing data of a study of CD8 T cells in ankylosing spondylitis. This clonotype has ten or more counts. Its antigen is unidentified. Broader study findings: Reportedly, disease-linked clones are significantly enriched in ankylosing spondylitis patients' matched synovial fluid. Disease-linked clones displayed a CD8+ phenotype and appeared relatively rarely in peripheral blood. The study identified a TCR beta motif of several highly homologous variants that appeared characteristic of ankylosing spondylitis blood.

The germline V gene encodes CDR1 DFQATT and CDR2 SNEGSKA (reference sequence). CDR3 length: 12 amino acids. Trimming cost V 7 bases and J 0 bases, with 7 bases left between them. TCRdb ran MiXCR on the 5' RACE reads and lists one entry per CDR3 protein. The sample contains 700,000 to 1,000,000 distinct CDR3 sequences, 10% to 15% of which appear only once. Input material: blood, either unsorted or a sorted T cell fraction (not recorded which). V is TRBV20-1 and J is TRBJ2-1; D is ambiguous. The sequence was collected from a male donor with ankylosing spondylitis. CDR3 sequence (DNA): TGCAGTGGGGATCGCTCCTACAATGAGCAGTTCTTC. This encodes CSGDRSYNEQFF.